This TCR beta chain came from a study of T-cell reconstitution after alpha-beta-depleted transplantation in children. General study findings and limits: Recipient T cells and thymic progenitors that survived gave rise to the high TCRbeta diversity observed at day 60 in some patients. Reportedly, alpha-beta T cells present about two months post-transplant originated from several hundred expanded clones of graft origin. The authors attributed T-cell counts and diversity one year after transplant mostly to newly produced T cells.

This sample's TCRbeta library carried unique molecular identifier barcodes. TCRdb re-derived calls from the PCR reads in MiXCR, one entry per CDR3 protein. The table lists around 450,000 distinct CDR3 sequences, around 16% of them singletons, with 25% to 35% in the top ten. A remark on this clonotype: Its specificity is unknown.

Germline CDR1 and CDR2: DFQATT and SNEGSKA (reference sequence). The CDR3 runs to 16 residues. Trimming stripped 0 bases from V and 8 bases from J, with 17 bases between. This sequence joins TRBV20-1 and TRBJ1-6; weak D call: TRBD1 (5 bases). Sequenced material: PBMCs, mostly from graft donor cells, taken 360 days after TCRalphabeta/CD19-depleted stem cell transplant. The TCR comes from a boy under two years old who had a stem cell transplant for Wiskott-Aldrich syndrome, so the T cells may come from the graft donor. This CDR3 reads CSARDVARTWDSPLHF. The CDR3 DNA reads TGCAGTGCTAGAGACGTGGCCCGGACATGGGATTCACCCCTCCACTTT.